Each of the 13 T cell receptor beta chains below was sequenced from the same sample in a study of blood T cell repertoires in COVID-19. Method: immunoSEQ multiplex PCR; TCRdb's copy keeps in-frame clones and lacks some. The table includes approximately 200,000 clones, roughly nine tenths detected once. Sample: peripheral blood. The receptors were gathered from a man between 65 and 85 years old with acute or convalescent COVID-19.

The genes are TRBV28 and TRBJ1-6, with a tentative D call TRBD1 (6 bases). Germline lookup yields CDR1 MDHEN and CDR2 SYDVKM. The length of the CDR3 is 15 residues. Deletions cut 2 bases from V and 10 bases from J, with 15 bases between. CDR3 region: CASSLDGGRGSPLHF. The CDR3 coding sequence is TGTGCCAGCAGTTTAGACGGGGGGCGTGGATCACCCCTCCACTTT.

The rearrangement uses TRBV12-3 or TRBV12-4 and TRBJ1-1, with D uncertain. Trimming stripped 5 bases from V and 4 bases from J, with 5 bases between. CDR3 length: 11 amino acids. The CDR3 sequence: CASSPLTEAFF. In nucleotides, the CDR3 is TGTGCCAGCAGTCCTCTCACTGAAGCTTTCTTT.

V and J are TRBV11-2 and TRBJ1-1, with D possibly TRBD1 on 6 matching bases. The CDR3 consists of 11 residues. V was cut by 7 bases and J by 10 bases, with 13 bases left in between. The germline V gene has CDR1 SGHAT and CDR2 FQNNGV. CDR3: CASNQAGAAFF. The CDR3 nucleotides read TGTGCCAGCAACCAGGCGGGGGCAGCTTTCTTT.

This clone was found a few times. The chain carries TRBV28 and TRBJ1-2; 7 bases fit TRBD1. V trimming: 6 bases; J trimming: 7 bases; junction bases outside the gene matches: 2. CDR3 size: 11 residues. Germline-derived CDR1 and CDR2 are MDHEN and SYDVKM. The CDR3 loop reads CASRQGTGYTF. CDR3 nucleotides: TGTGCCAGCAGACAGGGGACTGGCTACACCTTC.

The chain combines TRBV7-8 with TRBJ1-2, with D perhaps matching TRBD1 (6 bases). Per the germline V gene, CDR1 is SGHVS and CDR2 is FQNEAQ. This CDR3 region has 13 residues. Trimming took 4 bases from V and 4 from J, leaving 10 bases between them. CDR3 DNA sequence: TGTGCCAGCAGCTCAACAGGGCTCTATGGCTACACCTTC. Translation: CASSSTGLYGYTF.

The rearrangement joins TRBV6-2 or TRBV6-3 to TRBJ2-7; no firm D call. V gave up 4 bases and J gave up 3 bases, with 4 bases separating them. CDR3 length equals 11 residues. Germline CDR1 and CDR2: MNHEY and SVGEGT. CDR3 nucleotides: TGTGCCAGCAGTTCTATCTACGAGCAGTACTTC. This sequence encodes CASSSIYEQYF.

This clone has only a few counts. The genes are TRBV14 and TRBJ2-1; 9 nucleotides match TRBD2. The J segment lost 4 bases and the V segment lost 1 base, leaving 5 bases of the junction unmatched. CDR1 SGHDN and CDR2 FVKESK come from the germline V gene. The CDR3 runs 16 residues. The CDR3 sequence: CASSQGIAGGYNEQFF. The CDR3 bases are TGTGCCAGCAGCCAAGGTATTGCGGGAGGGTACAATGAGCAGTTCTTC.

This clone was counted a few times. This chain uses TRBV19 with TRBJ1-3, with 7 bases lining up with TRBD1. The germline V gene encodes CDR1 LNHDA and CDR2 SQIVND (reference sequence). V gave up 5 bases and J gave up 7 bases; unmatched junction bases: 11. The CDR3 has 15 residues. CDR3 loop: CASSPSTGFGNTIYF. The DNA for the CDR3 is TGTGCCAGTAGTCCCTCGACAGGGTTCGGCAACACCATATATTTT.

Regarding this clone: Compared with germline, one end of the junction differs, possibly owing to a read error. The V gene is TRBV7-2, the J gene TRBJ2-1, with TRBD2 matching over 7 bases. The CDR3 runs 16 residues. The germline CDR1 and CDR2 sequences are SGHTA and FQGNSA. The CDR3 region has the DNA TGTGCCAGCGGCTTCGCCACTCTCGCGGGAGCGGTTGAGCAGTTCTTC. Its translation: CASGFATLAGAVEQFF.

About this clone itself: A read error may account for a junction end that differs from germline. The rearrangement joins TRBV6-4 to TRBJ2-3, with D perhaps matching TRBD1 (5 bases). Germline loops: CDR1 MRHNA, CDR2 SNTAGT. The CDR3 has 16 amino acids. The CDR3 coding sequence is TGTGCCAGCAGTGACGTAGGGGTACCTCCTACAGGTACGCAGTATTTT. Translating it yields CASSDVGVPPTGTQYF.

The V gene is TRBV25-1, the J gene TRBJ2-7, with D possibly TRBD1 on 5 matching bases. CDR1 and CDR2 (germline): MGHDK, SYGVNS. This CDR3 is built from 13 residues. V was trimmed by 5 bases and J by 6 bases, leaving 14 bases between them. In DNA form, the CDR3 reads TGTGCCAGCAGTTTAGACAGCCTAGGCGAGCAGTACTTC. It yields the protein CASSLDSLGEQYF.

The V call is TRBV7-2, the J call TRBJ1-6; D not resolved. Germline V gives CDR1 SGHTA, CDR2 FQGNSA. V was clipped by 4 bases and J by 2 bases, with 6 bases between them. This CDR3 contains 14 residues. The CDR3 spells CASSSEAYNSPLHF. The CDR3 DNA reads TGTGCCAGCAGCTCAGAGGCCTATAATTCACCCCTCCACTTT.

This clone appeared a few times. The chain carries TRBV25-1 and TRBJ2-1, with 12 bases aligning to TRBD2. The ends lost 10 bases at V and 8 bases at J; junction bases unmatched: 15. CDR1 and CDR2 from the germline V gene are MGHDK and SYGVNS. This CDR3 has 16 amino acids. CDR3 DNA sequence: TGTGCCACCATACCCCCCACTAGCGGGAGGATCTATGAGCAGTTCTTC. This translates into CATIPPTSGRIYEQFF.